This TCR beta chain comes out of a study of blood T cell repertoires in COVID-19. Overall study: Spain, Italy and the United States supplied samples that represented acute and convalescent COVID-19.

Original processing methods: Reference gene primer amplification in the assay estimated nucleated cell counts. Assay used: immunoSEQ multiplex PCR; TCRdb lists only in-frame clones, some missing. V, J and clone size derive from that table, while D and trimming were established from the DNA sequence. The sample has some 300,000 clones, 90% seen once. Germline V lookup: CDR1 SGHNT, CDR2 YYREEE (reference sequence). The CDR3 sequence is 13 residues long. Germline trimming cut 3 bases from V and 11 bases from J; bases unmatched to any gene: 10. Sequenced input: peripheral blood. The source of this sequence is a woman in her forties with COVID-19, enrolled during active disease. The chain is built from TRBV5-4 and TRBJ1-1, with TRBD1 matching over 7 bases. The CDR3 region has the DNA TGTGCCAGCAGCTCGGACAGGACTCTCGGCGCTTTCTTT. The encoded protein is CASSSDRTLGAFF.